This TCR beta chain was identified in a study of T cells in women clearing cervical HPV infection. Study information: Controls' single incident HPV16 infection cleared within 12 months without precancer.

The CDR3 contains 15 residues. Deletions cut 0 bases from V and 6 bases from J, with 11 bases between. Germline V gives CDR1 MNHNS, CDR2 SASEGT. Remarks on this clone: As yet, its antigen is unknown. Read coverage stops 3 residues before the CDR3 terminus; the germline J gene supplies the remainder.

Sequenced by immunoSEQ multiplex PCR; TCRdb stores in-frame clones only, minus some. The sample holds 25,000 to 35,000 clones. Study-wide results and caveats: Cases and controls were distinguished at AUC about 0.86 by richness and V genes.

The chain links TRBV6-1 to TRBJ2-2, with D perhaps TRBD1 (5 bases). This TCR was recovered from a woman between 18 and 70 years old with a cervical HPV16 infection that either progressed to CIN3+ or cleared (not recorded which). Sequenced material: blood buffy coat. The covered CDR3 bases are TGTGCCAGCAGTGAAGCGCCAGAGACAGCCGGGGAG. Translating it yields CASSEAPETAGE. The full CDR3 reads CASSEAPETAGELFF.